The 21 T cell receptor beta chains below all came from one sample that was sequenced in a study of metastatic and nonmetastatic thyroid tumors. Every patient underwent thyroid surgery untreated. TCRdb reanalyzed the PCR reads via MiXCR. The repertoire holds tens of thousands of clones, 15% to 20% seen once, with around 9% in the top ten. Sequenced input: blood. These receptors came from a male donor with papillary thyroid cancer or a benign thyroid nodule (not recorded which). Some clones in this sample may be carry-over from other donors' samples.

By frequency in the sample, this clone is medium-sized (0.01 to 0.1%). V is TRBV6-1 and J is TRBJ2-7; D is unresolved. Trimming removed 2 bases at V and 6 bases at J, with 11 bases between. Germline V CDR1 and CDR2: MNHNS, SASEGT. This CDR3 contains 13 residues. CDR3 DNA sequence: TGTGCCAGCAGTGAAAGGATTCAGAGCGAGCAGTACGTC. This codes for CASSERIQSEQYV.

On this clone: A much larger clone differs from this one at a single base, so this may be a read error. Other DNA sequences within the sample encode an identical CDR3. The chain links TRBV4-1 to TRBJ2-5; the D gene is possibly TRBD2 (6 bases). Trimming took off 0 bases at V and 1 base at J, with 15 bases between the two ends. Germline V gives CDR1 MGHRA, CDR2 YSYEKL. CDR3 length equals 17 residues. The CDR3 DNA follows: TGCGCCAGCAGCCAAGATAGCGGTAGGTCTCTCCAAGAGACCCAGTACTTC. Translated: CASSQDSGRSLQETQYF.

A note on this clone: Germline and junction disagree at one end, which may indicate a read error. This chain joins TRBV20-1 and TRBJ2-7, with TRBD2 matching 9 bases. There are 14 residues in the CDR3. In germline, CDR1 is DFQATT, CDR2 SNEGSKA (reference sequence). The CDR3 loop reads CSVRRAGGLYEQYF. The CDR3 DNA reads TGCAGTGTTAGAAGAGCGGGGGGCCTCTACGAGCAGTACTTC.

This clone showed up many times. The genes are TRBV28 and TRBJ2-7; D is unresolved. Per germline, CDR1 MDHEN and CDR2 SYDVKM. CDR3 length: 14 residues. The ends were cut back, 4 bases at V and 4 bases at J, with 14 bases in the middle. CDR3 coding DNA: TGTGCCAGCAGTTCCCCAACCCCTCAGTACGAGCAGTACTTC. The encoded protein is CASSSPTPQYEQYF. Drawing the rest from reference TRBV28 and TRBJ2-7, the complete variable domain is DVKVTQSSRYLVKRTGEKVFLECVQDMDHENMFWYRQDPGLGLRLIYFSYDVKMKEKGDIPEGYSVSREKKERFSLILESASTNQTSMYLCASSSPTPQYEQYFGPGTRLTVT.

This clone was seen ten or more times. CDR3 protein: CASRRDINNEQFF. CDR3 bases: TGTGCCAGCAGACGGGACATAAACAATGAGCAGTTCTTC. The rearrangement links TRBV7-9 to TRBJ2-1; a weak D match, TRBD1 (6 bases). With 6 bases removed from V and 5 bases from J, the gap between germline ends came to 11 bases. Germline CDR1 and CDR2: SEHNR and FQNEAQ (reference sequence). The CDR3 sequence is 13 residues long.

Many counts were recorded for this clone. One base away lies a much larger clone, so this may be a sequencing read error. The rearrangement uses TRBV6-2 or TRBV6-3 and TRBJ2-2, with D perhaps matching TRBD2 (5 bases). Germline V CDR1 and CDR2: MNHEY, SVGEGT. This CDR3 comprises 14 residues. Trimming removed 4 bases at V and 8 bases at J, with 14 bases between. DNA for the CDR3: TGTGCCAGCAGTTTTTCCGGCAGAGGGGGGGAGCTGTTTTTT. It yields the protein CASSFSGRGGELFF.

This clone was observed a few times. Compared with germline, one end of the junction differs, possibly owing to a read error. V and J are TRBV27 and TRBJ2-7; D ambiguous. The CDR3 covers 16 residues. Germline V lookup: CDR1 MNHEY, CDR2 SMNVEV (reference sequence). CDR3 residues: CASSLSRWVVSYDQYF. The CDR3 bases are TGTGCCAGCAGTTTATCAAGGTGGGTCGTCTCCTACGACCAGTACTTC.

This clone was seen ten or more times. The chain links TRBV25-1 to TRBJ2-1; either TRBD1 or TRBD2 may supply D (5 bases each). The germline gives CDR1 MGHDK, CDR2 SYGVNS. V lost 2 bases and J 10 bases, leaving 12 bases between the germline ends. CDR3 size: 13 residues. The CDR3 DNA follows: TGTGCCAGCAGTGAAGGGGGTCGGGAAGAGCAGTTCTTC. Amino acids: CASSEGGREEQFF. The full variable domain, its missing parts supplied by reference TRBV25-1 and TRBJ2-1, is EADIYQTPRYLVIGTGKKITLECSQTMGHDKMYWYQQDPGMELHLIHYSYGVNSTEKGDLSSESTVSRIRTEHFPLTLESARPSHTSQYLCASSEGGREEQFFGPGTRLTVL.

In this sample, this clone turned up a few times. This may arise from a read error, as a much more abundant clone is one base away. This chain connects TRBV24-1 to TRBJ2-2; no clear D gene. The germline V gene has CDR1 KGHDR and CDR2 SFDVKD. The CDR3 spans 12 residues. As DNA, the CDR3 is TGTGTCACCAGTCCGGTTGTCGGGGAGCTGTTTTTT. Translation: CVTSPVVGELFF.

The DNA of the CDR3 is TGCGCCAGCAGCCAAGATGTCGCCCGGACAGGGGAGGATACTCAGTACTTC. Translating gives CASSQDVARTGEDTQYF. V usage is TRBV4-1 and J usage is TRBJ2-4, with 9 bases lining up with TRBD1. Germline-derived CDR1 and CDR2 are MGHRA and YSYEKL. With V trimmed by 0 bases and J by 12 bases, 15 bases remained unmatched. This CDR3 has 17 residues.

This clone was recorded many times. V is TRBV6-6 and J is TRBJ2-6, with a weak D call TRBD1 (5 bases). The CDR3 runs to 17 residues. Deletions cut 0 bases from V and 4 bases from J, with 13 bases between. Germline V CDR1 and CDR2: MNHNY, SVGAGI (reference sequence). The CDR3 bases are TGTGCCAGCAGTTACTCGCCCGGACACATCGGGGCCAACGTCCTGACTTTC. It is translated as CASSYSPGHIGANVLTF.

This clone was recorded at least ten times. The V gene is TRBV29-1, the J gene TRBJ1-5; D unclear. Looked up from germline, CDR1 is SQVTM and CDR2 is ANQGSEA. The CDR3 consists of 13 residues. V gave up 2 bases and J gave up 3 bases, with 8 bases separating them. The chain's CDR3 is CSVETGNNQPQHF. CDR3 coding DNA: TGCAGCGTTGAAACCGGGAACAATCAGCCCCAGCATTTT.

There are many counts of this clone. The chain joins TRBV18 to TRBJ1-1; D remains unclear. Deletions cut 3 bases from V and 3 bases from J, with 5 bases between. Per the germline V gene, CDR1 is KGHSH and CDR2 is LQKENI. This CDR3 has 12 residues. The CDR3 region has the DNA TGTGCCAGCTCACCCGCCTACACTGAAGCTTTCTTT. It encodes CASSPAYTEAFF.

The DNA of the CDR3 is TGTGCCAGCAGGGTACTCGGAGTTGTTGGCGGGGAGCTGTTTTTT. It specifies CASRVLGVVGGELFF. The chain links TRBV27 to TRBJ2-2; D not certain. V shed 6 bases and J shed 7 bases, with 18 bases lying between them. The CDR3 totals 15 residues. The germline CDR1 and CDR2 sequences are MNHEY and SMNVEV (reference sequence).

Concerning this clone: This clone may be a read error of a much larger clone one base away. The genes are TRBV10-3 and TRBJ2-2, with TRBD2 as a possible D gene (7 bases). The CDR3 has 17 amino acids. Germline lookup yields CDR1 ENHRY and CDR2 SYGVKD. The CDR3 DNA follows: TGTGCCATCAGCCGAGGGGGGGCCGGTGCGAACACCTGGGAGCTGTTTTTT. This codes for CAISRGGAGANTWELFF.

This clone was counted many times. J is TRBJ2-3 and V is TRBV12-3 or TRBV12-4, with D unresolved. The CDR3 totals 16 residues. Trimming cost V 3 bases and J 0 bases, with 13 bases left between them. The CDR3 DNA follows: TGTGCCAGCAGTTTTGCCGTAAGAGGTAGCACAGATACGCAGTATTTT. Its protein product is CASSFAVRGSTDTQYF.

This clone was seen at least ten times. This chain joins TRBV20-1 and TRBJ2-7; D not certain. The CDR3 extends over 13 amino acids. Trimming cost V 2 bases and J 3 bases, with 11 bases left between them. Germline values: CDR1 DFQATT, CDR2 SNEGSKA (reference sequence). CDR3 sequence (DNA): TGCAGTGCTAGAACCAGGACGAGCTACGAGCAGTACTTC. As protein: CSARTRTSYEQYF.

This clone was picked up many times. V is TRBV11-1 and J is TRBJ2-7; a possible D gene is TRBD1 (5 bases). Germline V gene sequence: CDR1 SGHAT, CDR2 FQDESV (reference sequence). Trimming took 1 base from V and 2 from J, leaving 9 bases between them. The CDR3 totals 14 residues. CDR3 loop: CASSLEVGAYEQYF. The CDR3 region has the DNA TGTGCCAGCAGCTTAGAGGTAGGGGCCTACGAGCAGTACTTC. The whole variable domain, remainder taken from reference TRBV11-1 and TRBJ2-7, is EAEVAQSPRYKITEKSQAVAFWCDPISGHATLYWYRQILGQGPELLVQFQDESVVDDSQLPKDRFSAERLKGVDSTLKIQPAELGDSAMYLCASSLEVGAYEQYFGPGTRLTVT.

The gene calls are TRBV30 and TRBJ2-7, with D possibly being TRBD1 (5 bases). Germline assignment: CDR1 GTSNPN and CDR2 SVGIG (reference sequence). Trimming stripped 6 bases from V and 3 bases from J, with 15 bases between. CDR3 length: 13 amino acids. The CDR3 here is CACKGFRSYEQYF. In DNA form, the CDR3 reads TGTGCCTGTAAGGGGTTCAGGAGCTACGAGCAGTACTTC.

Notes on this clone: Its ends do not fully match the called genes, so a read error is possible. This specimen includes other DNA sequences encoding the same CDR3. This chain uses TRBV12-3 or TRBV12-4 with TRBJ2-6; D unresolved. The CDR3 runs to 16 residues. The CDR3 region is CASSLGGVSGANVLTF. CDR3 nucleotide sequence: TGTGCCAGCAGTTTAGGAGGTGTCTCTGGTGCCAACGTCCTGACTTTC.

This clone appeared many times. The rearrangement joins TRBV19 to TRBJ2-3, with 7 bases aligning to TRBD2. Germline V gives CDR1 LNHDA, CDR2 SQIVND (reference sequence). The ends lost 11 bases at V and 3 bases at J; junction bases unmatched: 11. The CDR3 contains 14 residues. The CDR3 sequence: CASAGGSWTDTQYF. Here the CDR3 DNA reads TGTGCCTCCGCGGGCGGGAGTTGGACAGATACGCAGTATTTT.